These 20 T cell receptor beta chains came from one sample sequenced in a study of blood T cell repertoires in COVID-19. The table came from immunoSEQ multiplex PCR; TCRdb's copy has only in-frame clones and leaves some out. The sample records about 90,000 clones, 85% being singletons. The sequenced material came from peripheral blood. The receptors were sampled from a woman aged 70 to 79 with active or convalescent COVID-19.

This rearrangement joins TRBV18 to TRBJ1-1; perhaps TRBD1 as D (6 bases). The V and J ends lost 4 bases and 1 base respectively, with 13 bases between them. CDR1 is KGHSH and CDR2 is LQKENI in the germline V gene. The CDR3 spans 15 residues. CDR3 coding DNA: TGTGCCAGCTCACGCTCTGGACAGCCGAACACTGAAGCTTTCTTT. Translated, it gives CASSRSGQPNTEAFF.

The chain recombines TRBV6-5 with TRBJ2-7; D is perhaps TRBD1 (7 bases). Germline loops: CDR1 MNHEY, CDR2 SVGAGI. With 6 bases removed from V and 0 bases from J, the gap between germline ends came to 12 bases. This CDR3 is 14 amino acids long. CDR3 loop: CASRRDSDSYEQYF. DNA for the CDR3: TGTGCCAGCAGGCGGGACAGCGACTCCTACGAGCAGTACTTC.

The rearrangement uses TRBV7-8 and TRBJ2-7, with D tentatively TRBD1 (6 bases). V gave up 1 base and J gave up 4 bases, with 11 bases separating them. The CDR3 is 14 amino acids. Germline V lookup: CDR1 SGHVS, CDR2 FQNEAQ. The CDR3 coding sequence is TGTGCCAGCAGCTTAGGGCGGCAGGGGTACGAGCAGTACTTC. This translates into CASSLGRQGYEQYF.

The J gene is TRBJ1-2, the V gene TRBV12-3 or TRBV12-4; D ambiguous. Trimming took off 9 bases at V and 8 bases at J, with 19 bases between the two ends. The CDR3 has 13 amino acids. In nucleotides, the CDR3 is TGTGCCAGTGAGGGAGGCCACCTTTTAGGCTACACCTTC. Translation: CASEGGHLLGYTF.

V usage is TRBV7-8 and J usage is TRBJ1-1; TRBD1 matches 9 bases. The V gene's germline CDR1 is SGHVS and CDR2 FQNEAQ. The CDR3 is made up of 16 amino acids. Trimming cost V 5 bases and J 5 bases; bases outside gene matches: 12. The CDR3 protein is CASSRRTGEGGTEAFF. CDR3 in DNA: TGTGCCAGCAGCCGCAGGACAGGGGAAGGGGGTACTGAAGCTTTCTTT.

V gene TRBV11-2 combines with J gene TRBJ1-3; a weak D match, TRBD1 (6 bases). The CDR3 has 17 residues. Trimming took off 5 bases at V and 0 bases at J, with 17 bases between the two ends. Per the germline V gene, CDR1 is SGHAT and CDR2 is FQNNGV. The CDR3 loop is CASSKTGTFSSGNTIYF. In DNA, the CDR3 is TGTGCCAGCAGCAAGACAGGTACCTTCAGCTCTGGAAACACCATATATTTT.

Concerning this clone: Compared with germline, one end of the junction differs, possibly owing to a read error. The chain combines TRBV6-6 with TRBJ1-5; no clear D gene. Germline CDR1 reads MNHNY; CDR2 reads SVGAGI (reference sequence). This CDR3 has 14 residues. CDR3 coding DNA: TGTGCCAGCAGTTACTCCGATAGCTATCAGCCCCAGCATTTT. It specifies CASSYSDSYQPQHF.

This chain joins TRBV2 and TRBJ1-1; D is unclear. The germline V gene encodes CDR1 SNHLY and CDR2 FYNNEI. This CDR3 spans 13 amino acids. V lost 6 bases to trimming and J lost 0 bases, with 8 bases between them. In DNA form, the CDR3 reads TGTGCCAGCAGCCCCACTATGAACACTGAAGCTTTCTTT. Its protein product is CASSPTMNTEAFF.

This chain uses TRBV6-1 with TRBJ1-3; D not certain. The CDR3 consists of 16 residues. V was cut by 2 bases and J by 0 bases, with 11 bases left in between. Germline V gene data show CDR1 as MNHNS and CDR2 as SASEGT. The CDR3 region has the DNA TGTGCCAGCAGTGAAAGACAATCACCCTCTGGAAACACCATATATTTT. This sequence encodes CASSERQSPSGNTIYF.

The V gene is TRBV5-1, the J gene TRBJ1-1; D might be TRBD1 (6 bases). The CDR3 loop spans 14 amino acids. CDR1 is SGHRS, CDR2 YFSETQ, per germline. The V gene lost 4 bases and the J gene lost 3 bases, with 13 bases spanning the gap. CDR3 DNA sequence: TGCGCCAGCAGCCCCCAAGGGGGGGACACTGAAGCTTTCTTT. Protein: CASSPQGGDTEAFF.

This chain joins TRBV5-1 and TRBJ2-1; D remains unclear. CDR1 and CDR2 from the germline V gene are SGHRS and YFSETQ. Trimming left V 1 base short and J 3 bases short, with 20 bases between. CDR3 length equals 18 residues. This CDR3 is CASSLYESRKTFYNEQFF. CDR3 bases: TGCGCCAGCAGCTTGTACGAAAGTCGAAAGACTTTCTACAATGAGCAGTTCTTC.

The CDR3 coding sequence is TGTGCCAGCGGCCGCCGACAGGGAGCTTACGGCTACACCTTC. Its protein is CASGRRQGAYGYTF. V gene TRBV6-5 combines with J gene TRBJ1-2, with TRBD1 matching over 7 bases. Trimming at V came to 8 bases and at J to 8 bases, leaving 14 bases not matched to a gene. Germline V gene sequence: CDR1 MNHEY, CDR2 SVGAGI. CDR3 size: 14 residues.

V gene TRBV18 combines with J gene TRBJ1-2; the D gene is possibly TRBD1 (6 bases). Germline V CDR1 and CDR2: KGHSH, LQKENI. The CDR3 extends over 14 amino acids. V lost 3 bases and J lost 2, with 10 bases in between. The CDR3, as DNA: TGTGCCAGCTCACCCCCTGGACAGAACTATGGCTACACCTTC. Encoded protein: CASSPPGQNYGYTF. The full variable domain, in which reference TRBV18 and TRBJ1-2 provide the parts outside the CDR3, is NAGVMQNPRHLVRRRGQEARLRCSPMKGHSHVYWYRQLPEEGLKFMVYLQKENIIDESGMPKERFSAEFPKEGPSILRIQQVVRGDSAAYFCASSPPGQNYGYTFGSGTRLTVV.

The chain links TRBV11-1 to TRBJ2-5; D is perhaps TRBD2 (6 bases). V lost 4 bases, J lost 6 bases, and 18 bases lay in between. The CDR3 covers 15 residues. Germline V gives CDR1 SGHAT, CDR2 FQDESV (reference sequence). Here the CDR3 reads CASSWPGGGGKTQYF. In DNA form, the CDR3 reads TGTGCCAGCAGCTGGCCCGGGGGAGGCGGTAAGACCCAGTACTTC.

The chain employs TRBV18 and TRBJ2-2; D might be TRBD1 (5 bases). This CDR3 has 16 residues. Trimming removed 3 bases at V and 1 base at J, with 12 bases between. CDR1 and CDR2 from the germline V gene are KGHSH and LQKENI. The CDR3 DNA is TGTGCCAGCTCACCTGTACAGGTTCTGAACACCGGGGAGCTGTTTTTT. It yields the protein CASSPVQVLNTGELFF.

V gene TRBV15 combines with J gene TRBJ2-3, with 10 positions matching TRBD2. From germline, CDR1 is LNHNV and CDR2 YYDKDF (reference sequence). CDR3 length equals 18 residues. Germline trimming cut 6 bases from V and 1 base from J; bases unmatched to any gene: 13. CDR3 protein: CATSAEVAGGPRTDTQYF. The CDR3, as DNA: TGTGCCACCAGTGCAGAGGTAGCGGGGGGCCCTCGCACAGATACGCAGTATTTT.

The chain has TRBV27 and TRBJ1-2; 10 positions agree with TRBD1. V shed 8 bases and J 3 bases; nucleotides not matched to a gene: 6. The germline V gene encodes CDR1 MNHEY and CDR2 SMNVEV (reference sequence). The CDR3 runs to 14 residues. The CDR3 sequence: CASGRQGADYGYTF. The CDR3 nucleotides are TGTGCCAGCGGTCGACAGGGGGCTGACTATGGCTACACCTTC.

The V and J genes are TRBV18 and TRBJ2-7, with 7 nucleotides matching TRBD2. Germline loops: CDR1 KGHSH, CDR2 LQKENI. The CDR3 loop spans 15 amino acids. Unmatched junction bases numbered 8, after V lost 3 bases and J lost 3 bases. Written as DNA, the CDR3 is TGTGCCAGCTCACCGGGGGAGGGTTTGTTCTACGAGCAGTACTTC. Translating gives CASSPGEGLFYEQYF.

Turning to this clone: A junction boundary mismatches the germline segment, possibly from a read error. The V gene is TRBV7-7, the J gene TRBJ2-3; D gene uncertain. CDR3 length: 13 residues. CDR1 is SSHAT, CDR2 FNYEAQ, per germline (reference sequence). The CDR3 DNA reads TGTGCTAGCAGCCCTCGACTGCTAGATACGCAGTATTTT. This encodes CASSPRLLDTQYF.

CDR3 loop: CASSFEGAPDTDTQYF. CDR3 bases: TGTGCCAGCAGCTTCGAAGGGGCCCCGGACACAGATACGCAGTATTTT. This chain links TRBV5-4 with TRBJ2-3; tentatively, D is TRBD1 (5 bases). The V end was cut by 2 bases, the J end by 2 bases, with 15 bases between. The germline CDR1 and CDR2 sequences are SGHNT and YYREEE (reference sequence). The CDR3 consists of 16 residues. Using reference TRBV5-4 and TRBJ2-3 for the parts outside the CDR3, the full variable domain is ETGVTQSPTHLIKTRGQQVTLRCSSQSGHNTVSWYQQALGQGPQFIFQYYREEENGRGNFPPRFSGLQFPNYSSELNVNALELDDSALYLCASSFEGAPDTDTQYFGPGTRLTVL.